Listed here are 27 T cell receptor beta chains from one sample, sequenced in a study of spatial heterogeneity in lung cancer. TCRdb re-analysed the 5' RACE reads in MiXCR, keeping a single row per CDR3 protein. Of approximately 41,000 distinct CDR3 sequences in the sample, more than 9% were seen once. The time point here: blood at routine non-recurrence follow-up after resection. The specimen was PBMCs, collected at follow-up. These receptors all come from a female donor with early-stage non-small cell lung cancer.

The chain joins TRBV5-4 to TRBJ1-2, with 8 bases matching TRBD1. CDR1 and CDR2 from the germline V gene are SGHNT and YYREEE (reference sequence). The CDR3 spans 12 residues. J was trimmed by 14 bases and V by 0 bases; bases with no gene match: 6. Written as DNA, the CDR3 is TGTGCCAGCAGCTTGGGACAGGGGATCCGGACCTTC. It translates to CASSLGQGIRTF.

This clonotype was recorded many times. This chain joins TRBV3-1 and TRBJ2-7, with D unresolved. In germline, CDR1 is LGHDT, CDR2 YNNKEL (reference sequence). V shed 8 bases and J shed 0 bases, with 14 bases lying between them. This CDR3 has 14 residues. The CDR3 spells CASARAVNSYEQYF. The CDR3, as DNA: TGTGCCAGCGCGAGAGCAGTAAACTCCTACGAGCAGTACTTC.

This clonotype has at least ten counts. The rearrangement uses TRBV5-6 and TRBJ2-7; D gene unclear. The CDR3 is made up of 14 amino acids. Germline V CDR1 and CDR2: SGHDT, YYEEEE. V was shortened by 4 bases and J by 2 bases, with 13 bases between the two germline ends. The CDR3 DNA follows: TGTGCCAGCAGCGTAACGGGTTCCACCTACGAGCAGTACTTC. As protein: CASSVTGSTYEQYF.

The table lists this clonotype with many counts. The CDR3 is CASRRLAGGTDTQYF. In nucleotides, the CDR3 is TGTGCCAGCAGAAGACTAGCGGGGGGCACAGATACGCAGTATTTT. This sequence joins TRBV6-1 and TRBJ2-3; 12 nucleotides match TRBD2. This CDR3 comprises 15 residues. With 6 bases clipped from V and 1 base from J, the junction kept 2 bases outside the gene matches. CDR1 is MNHNS, CDR2 SASEGT, per germline.

This clonotype occurred many times. The V gene is TRBV9, the J gene TRBJ1-4; D gene ambiguous. The CDR3 totals 15 residues. Trimming took 2 bases from V and 3 from J, leaving 11 bases between them. Germline V gives CDR1 SGDLS, CDR2 YYNGEE. The CDR3 loop is CASSVMGRPNEKLFF. The CDR3 coding sequence is TGTGCCAGCAGCGTGATGGGCAGGCCTAATGAAAAACTGTTTTTT.

The chain carries TRBV9 and TRBJ1-1; TRBD1 aligns across 9 bases. Per germline, CDR1 SGDLS and CDR2 YYNGEE. CDR3 size: 15 residues. After removal of 4 bases from V and 8 bases from J, the junction contained 12 bases not matched to a gene. CDR3 in amino acids: CASSPQGTGTMEAFF. In DNA, the CDR3 is TGTGCCAGCAGCCCCCAGGGGACAGGGACAATGGAAGCTTTCTTT.

Judged by abundance, this clonotype is medium-sized (0.01 to 0.1%). The chain carries TRBV5-6 and TRBJ1-1, with TRBD1 as a possible D gene (5 bases). This CDR3 contains 14 residues. V was shortened by 0 bases and J by 5 bases, with 11 bases between the two germline ends. Germline assignment: CDR1 SGHDT and CDR2 YYEEEE. In DNA form, the CDR3 reads TGTGCCAGCAGCTTGGGGGAGGGGCGGACTGAAGCTTTCTTT. This sequence encodes CASSLGEGRTEAFF. Complete variable domain (other parts from reference TRBV5-6 and TRBJ1-1): DAGVTQSPTHLIKTRGQQVTLRCSPKSGHDTVSWYQQALGQGPQFIFQYYEEEERQRGNFPDRFSGHQFPNYSSELNVNALLLGDSALYLCASSLGEGRTEAFFGQGTRLTVV.

This clonotype was found many times. V is TRBV9 and J is TRBJ2-7, with D tentatively TRBD2 (5 bases). CDR1 and CDR2 (germline): SGDLS, YYNGEE. Trimming shortened V by 7 bases and J by 3 bases, and 14 bases separated the two germline ends. This CDR3 is built from 13 residues. CDR3 loop: CASEDGNSYEQYF. The CDR3 DNA is TGTGCCAGCGAAGACGGGAATAGCTACGAGCAGTACTTC.

The chain combines TRBV11-2 with TRBJ2-7; unclear D gene. CDR3 length: 15 residues. V dropped 4 bases and J dropped 0 bases, with 13 bases sitting between them. Germline loops: CDR1 SGHAT, CDR2 FQNNGV. The CDR3 DNA follows: TGTGCCAGCAGCTCCCCCCGTAGGAGCTCCTACGAGCAGTACTTC. This translates into CASSSPRRSSYEQYF.

In this sample, this clonotype turned up many times. This chain links TRBV27 with TRBJ1-2; no reliable D call. CDR3 size: 12 residues. Germline V CDR1 and CDR2: MNHEY, SMNVEV (reference sequence). The ends were cut back, 4 bases at V and 1 base at J, with 4 bases in the middle. The CDR3 sequence is CASSSVNYGYTF. The DNA for the CDR3 is TGTGCCAGCAGTTCTGTTAACTATGGCTACACCTTC.

The V and J genes are TRBV19 and TRBJ1-4; D call uncertain. Germline V gene lookup returns CDR1 LNHDA and CDR2 SQIVND (reference sequence). V was pared by 4 bases and J by 1 base, with 13 bases between. This CDR3 region has 16 residues. The CDR3, as DNA: TGTGCCAGTAGTAGACCGGGCCCGCAAACTAATGAAAAACTGTTTTTT. Its translation is CASSRPGPQTNEKLFF.

This clonotype has just a few counts. The gene calls are TRBV12-3 or TRBV12-4 and TRBJ2-2; D call uncertain. V gave up 6 bases and J gave up 4 bases, with 15 bases separating them. The CDR3 extends over 15 amino acids. The CDR3 here is CASSPPAPTTGELFF. The CDR3 DNA follows: TGTGCCAGCAGCCCCCCGGCCCCTACCACCGGGGAGCTGTTTTTT.

This clonotype has just a few counts. The J gene is TRBJ1-4, the V gene TRBV28; D is uncertain. The V end lost 11 bases, the J end lost 3 bases, and 13 bases lay between the germline ends. There are 13 residues in the CDR3. Germline CDR1 MDHEN, CDR2 SYDVKM. CDR3 loop: CAVHTPANEKLFF. CDR3 bases: TGTGCCGTCCATACACCGGCTAATGAAAAACTGTTTTTT.

V is TRBV7-2 and J is TRBJ1-2; weak D call: TRBD1 (6 bases). V lost 7 bases and J 2 bases, leaving 17 bases between the germline ends. Germline CDR1 SGHTA, CDR2 FQGNSA. This CDR3 comprises 15 residues. As DNA, the CDR3 is TGTGCCAGCACCCCCGGCGGGGGGCGAAACTATGGCTACACCTTC. This translates into CASTPGGGRNYGYTF. The full variable domain, with the rest looked up from reference TRBV7-2 and TRBJ1-2, is GAGVSQSPSNKVTEKGKDVELRCDPISGHTALYWYRQSLGQGLEFLIYFQGNSAPDKSGLPSDRFSAERTGGSVSTLTIQRTQQEDSAVYLCASTPGGGRNYGYTFGSGTRLTVV.

This sequence joins TRBV28 and TRBJ2-7; 7 positions match TRBD2. V shed 2 bases, J shed 5 bases, and the junction held 9 bases outside the gene matches. There are 15 residues in the CDR3. Germline values: CDR1 MDHEN, CDR2 SYDVKM. CDR3 sequence reads: CASSLVGQRGDEQYF. Written as DNA, the CDR3 is TGTGCCAGCAGTTTAGTCGGGCAGCGGGGAGACGAGCAGTACTTC.

This clonotype has a count of ten or more. The chain combines TRBV30 with TRBJ2-1; no clear D. The CDR3 is made up of 11 amino acids. Germline-derived CDR1 and CDR2 are GTSNPN and SVGIG (reference sequence). The V and J ends lost 5 bases and 4 bases respectively, with 6 bases between them. Here the CDR3 DNA reads TGTGCCTGGCAGTCTTACAATGAGCAGTTCTTC. The encoded protein is CAWQSYNEQFF.

This sequence joins TRBV5-1 and TRBJ2-1; 8 bases align to TRBD2. J lost 9 bases, V lost 4 bases, and 12 bases had no gene match. This CDR3 region has 15 residues. CDR1 and CDR2 (germline): SGHRS, YFSETQ. The CDR3: CASSSNGGAVTEQFF. CDR3 nucleotide sequence: TGCGCCAGCAGCAGCAACGGGGGGGCCGTCACTGAGCAGTTCTTC.

This clonotype was counted between two and nine times. The chain recombines TRBV7-8 with TRBJ1-3, with D unresolved. Germline lookup yields CDR1 SGHVS and CDR2 FQNEAQ. V lost 1 base and J lost 7, with 8 bases in between. The CDR3 sequence is 13 residues long. CDR3 nucleotides: TGTGCCAGCAGCTTAGTTATGGACAACACCATATATTTT. Translating it yields CASSLVMDNTIYF.

The table lists this clonotype with many counts. The gene calls are TRBV11-2 and TRBJ2-2; 10 positions match TRBD2. This CDR3 is built from 16 residues. Trimming at V came to 1 base and at J to 1 base, leaving 0 bases not matched to a gene. CDR1 is SGHAT, CDR2 FQNNGV, per germline. CDR3 nucleotides: TGTGCCAGCAGCTTAGGACTAGCGGGGAACACCGGGGAGCTGTTTTTT. Residues: CASSLGLAGNTGELFF.

The DNA of the CDR3 is TGTGCCAGCAGCTCGGGATTCGGTGAGCAGTTCTTC. Translation gives CASSSGFGEQFF. This rearrangement joins TRBV5-6 to TRBJ2-1; perhaps TRBD2 as D (5 bases). Germline values: CDR1 SGHDT, CDR2 YYEEEE. The length of the CDR3 is 12 residues. V was clipped by 3 bases and J by 9 bases, with 10 bases between them.

This clonotype was detected ten times or more. Here the CDR3 DNA reads TGTGCCAGCAGTTTCCTACAACTGAACACTGAAGCTTTCTTT. Translation: CASSFLQLNTEAFF. V and J are TRBV28 and TRBJ1-1; the D is unclear. Deletions cut 3 bases from V and 0 bases from J, with 8 bases between. The CDR3 runs 14 residues. Germline V gene lookup returns CDR1 MDHEN and CDR2 SYDVKM.

This clonotype has more than one count but fewer than ten. The chain couples TRBV6-5 to TRBJ2-5; 11 bases are a match to TRBD2. After removal of 2 bases from V and 5 bases from J, the junction contained 4 bases not matched to a gene. The length of the CDR3 is 15 residues. Germline values: CDR1 MNHEY, CDR2 SVGAGI. The CDR3 region is CASSYTRTSGETQYF. DNA of the CDR3: TGTGCCAGCAGTTACACCCGGACTAGCGGGGAGACCCAGTACTTC.

To note about this clonotype: Since a much larger clone is just one base distant, this may be a read error. The rearrangement uses TRBV29-1 and TRBJ2-6; no firm D call. V shed 5 bases and J shed 4 bases, with 9 bases lying between them. The CDR3 contains 13 residues. Looked up from germline, CDR1 is SQVTM and CDR2 is ANQGSEA. The CDR3 spells CSVPDSGANVLTF. For the CDR3, the DNA is TGCAGCGTTCCAGACTCAGGGGCCAACGTCCTGACTTTC.

In its sample, this clonotype was seen a few times. The rearrangement links TRBV12-3 or TRBV12-4 to TRBJ2-1; D possibly corresponds to TRBD1 (6 bases). CDR3 size: 14 residues. The germline V and J ends were trimmed by 10 bases and 9 bases, with 22 bases remaining between them. The CDR3 coding sequence is TGTGCCACTCACAGGGCAGGGACCCCCGGTGAGCAGTTCTTC. This codes for CATHRAGTPGEQFF.

This clonotype has a handful of counts. The chain's CDR3 is CASSEPGPGSMLNEQFF. DNA of the CDR3: TGTGCCAGCAGTGAACCCGGGCCAGGGAGTATGTTAAATGAGCAGTTCTTC. The chain has TRBV2 and TRBJ2-1; perhaps D is TRBD1 or TRBD2 (5 bases each). Trimming removed 2 bases at V and 7 bases at J, with 21 bases between. The CDR3 contains 17 residues. Germline V gives CDR1 SNHLY, CDR2 FYNNEI.

CDR3 sequence: CAWSQGLTSTDTQYF. The CDR3 nucleotides read TGTGCCTGGAGTCAAGGGTTAACAAGCACAGATACGCAGTATTTT. The chain is built from TRBV30 and TRBJ2-3; D is uncertain. The CDR3 spans 15 residues. V lost 2 bases to trimming and J lost 0 bases, with 12 bases between them. Germline lookup yields CDR1 GTSNPN and CDR2 SVGIG (reference sequence).

V is TRBV28 and J is TRBJ2-7; 7 bases fit TRBD1. The CDR3 covers 17 residues. Germline-derived CDR1 and CDR2 are MDHEN and SYDVKM. V lost 4 bases and J lost 0; bases outside the gene matches: 12. CDR3 DNA sequence: TGTGCCAGCAGTTCAAACTTCGTGGGGACAGACTCCTACGAGCAGTACTTC. It specifies CASSSNFVGTDSYEQYF.